This T cell receptor (beta chain) was sequenced for a study of T cells in Graves' hyperthyroidism and ophthalmopathy. Between the trimmed V and J ends, which lost 1 base and 7 bases, there was a span of 18 bases. The germline CDR1 and CDR2 sequences are KGHSH and LQKENI. This CDR3 is 16 amino acids long. Amplification of TCR beta CDR3 regions was performed using RNA transcripts as template. The TCR CDR3 was amplified in a first-round RT-PCR using the HTBI primer set. TCRdb passed the multiplex PCR reads through MiXCR, listing each CDR3 protein once. The table includes 300,000 to 350,000 distinct CDR3 sequences, about 20% detected once.

The V gene is TRBV18, the J gene TRBJ2-3; possibly TRBD2 for D (5 bases). The source of this sequence is a woman in her forties or fifties with Graves' hyperthyroidism. Material: blood. CDR3 in amino acids: CASSPRRSSDSYTQYF. The CDR3 nucleotides read TGTGCCAGCTCACCACGGAGGTCCTCAGACTCTTATACGCAGTATTTT.